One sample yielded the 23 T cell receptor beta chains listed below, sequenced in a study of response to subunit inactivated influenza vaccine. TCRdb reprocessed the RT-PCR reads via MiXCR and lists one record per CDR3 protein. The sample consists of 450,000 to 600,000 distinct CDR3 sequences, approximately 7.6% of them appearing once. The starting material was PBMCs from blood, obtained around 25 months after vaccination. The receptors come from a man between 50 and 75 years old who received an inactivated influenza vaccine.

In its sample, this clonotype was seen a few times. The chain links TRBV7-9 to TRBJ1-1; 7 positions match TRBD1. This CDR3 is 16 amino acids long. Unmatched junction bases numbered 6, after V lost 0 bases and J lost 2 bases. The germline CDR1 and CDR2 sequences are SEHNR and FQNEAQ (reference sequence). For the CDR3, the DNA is TGTGCCAGCAGCTTAGCCCACAGGGGAAGTAACACTGAAGCTTTCTTT. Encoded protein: CASSLAHRGSNTEAFF.

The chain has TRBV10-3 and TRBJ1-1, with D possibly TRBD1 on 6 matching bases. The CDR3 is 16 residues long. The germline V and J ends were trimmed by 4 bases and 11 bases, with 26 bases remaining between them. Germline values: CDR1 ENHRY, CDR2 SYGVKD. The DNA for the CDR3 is TGTGCCATCAGTGGTTTGGGGGGCCAAGGTGATGAGAATGCTTTCTTT. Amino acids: CAISGLGGQGDENAFF.

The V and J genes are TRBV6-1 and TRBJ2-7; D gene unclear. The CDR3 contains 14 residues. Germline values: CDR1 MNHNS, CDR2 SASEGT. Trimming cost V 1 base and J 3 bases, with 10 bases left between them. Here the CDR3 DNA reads TGTGCCAGCAGTGAAGGTGGCTTAAACTACGAGCAGTACTTC. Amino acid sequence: CASSEGGLNYEQYF.

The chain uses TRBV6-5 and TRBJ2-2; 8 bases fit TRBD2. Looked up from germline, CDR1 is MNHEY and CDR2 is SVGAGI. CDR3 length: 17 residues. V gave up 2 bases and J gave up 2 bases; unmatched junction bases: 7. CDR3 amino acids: CASSYSTGLVNTGELFF. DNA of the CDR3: TGTGCCAGCAGTTACAGTACGGGACTAGTAAACACCGGGGAGCTGTTTTTT.

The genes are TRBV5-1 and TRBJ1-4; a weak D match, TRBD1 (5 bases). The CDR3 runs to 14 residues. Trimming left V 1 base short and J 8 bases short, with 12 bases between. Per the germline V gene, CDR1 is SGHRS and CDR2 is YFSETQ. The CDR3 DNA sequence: TGCGCCAGCAGCTTGCGGAGCAGGGCAGAAAAACTGTTTTTT. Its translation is CASSLRSRAEKLFF.

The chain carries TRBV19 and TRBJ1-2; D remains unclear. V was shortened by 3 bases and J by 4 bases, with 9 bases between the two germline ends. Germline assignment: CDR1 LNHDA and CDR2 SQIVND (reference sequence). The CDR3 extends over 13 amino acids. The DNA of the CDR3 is TGTGCCAGTAGTATCACACGGATCTATGGCTACACCTTC. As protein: CASSITRIYGYTF. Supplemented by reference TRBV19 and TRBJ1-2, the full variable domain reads DGGITQSPKYLFRKEGQNVTLSCEQNLNHDAMYWYRQDPGQGLRLIYYSQIVNDFQKGDIAEGYSVSREKKESFPLTVTSAQKNPTAFYLCASSITRIYGYTFGSGTRLTVV.

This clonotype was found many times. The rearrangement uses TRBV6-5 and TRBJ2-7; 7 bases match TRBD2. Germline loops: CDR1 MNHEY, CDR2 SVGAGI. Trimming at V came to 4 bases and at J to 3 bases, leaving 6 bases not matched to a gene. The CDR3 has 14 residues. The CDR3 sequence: CASSSTGTNYEQYF. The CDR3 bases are TGTGCCAGCAGTTCCACCGGGACTAACTACGAGCAGTACTTC.

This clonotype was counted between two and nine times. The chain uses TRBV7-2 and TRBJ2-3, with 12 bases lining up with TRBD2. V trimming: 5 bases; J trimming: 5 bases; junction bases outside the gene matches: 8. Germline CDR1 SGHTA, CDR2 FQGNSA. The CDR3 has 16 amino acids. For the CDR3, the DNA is TGTGCCAGCAGCAACCCTAGCGGGAGGGCGGAAGATACGCAGTATTTT. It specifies CASSNPSGRAEDTQYF.

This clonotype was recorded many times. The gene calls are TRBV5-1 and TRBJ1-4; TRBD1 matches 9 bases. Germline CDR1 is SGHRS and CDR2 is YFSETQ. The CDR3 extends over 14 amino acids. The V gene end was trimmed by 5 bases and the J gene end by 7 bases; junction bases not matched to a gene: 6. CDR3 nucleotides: TGCGCCAGCAGGTCGGGACAGGGAAGTGAAAAACTGTTTTTT. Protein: CASRSGQGSEKLFF.

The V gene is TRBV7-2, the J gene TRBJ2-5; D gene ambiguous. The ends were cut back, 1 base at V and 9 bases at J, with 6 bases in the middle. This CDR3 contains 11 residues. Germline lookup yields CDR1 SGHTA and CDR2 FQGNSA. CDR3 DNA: TGTGCCAGCAGCTTAGGTTTTCCCCAGTACTTC. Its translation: CASSLGFPQYF.

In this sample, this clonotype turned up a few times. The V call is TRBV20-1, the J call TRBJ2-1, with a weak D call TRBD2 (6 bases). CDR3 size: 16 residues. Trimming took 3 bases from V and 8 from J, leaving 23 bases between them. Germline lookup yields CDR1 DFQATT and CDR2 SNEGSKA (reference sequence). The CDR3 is CSASPLREKVRDEQFF. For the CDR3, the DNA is TGCAGTGCTAGCCCCTTACGGGAGAAGGTTCGCGATGAGCAGTTCTTC.

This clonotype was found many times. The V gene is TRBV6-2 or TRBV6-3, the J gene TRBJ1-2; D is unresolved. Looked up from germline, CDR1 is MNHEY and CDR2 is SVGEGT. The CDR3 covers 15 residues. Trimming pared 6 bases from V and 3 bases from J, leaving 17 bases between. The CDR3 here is CASSYLQVEDYGYTF. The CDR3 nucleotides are TGTGCCAGCAGCTACCTCCAGGTCGAGGACTATGGCTACACCTTC.

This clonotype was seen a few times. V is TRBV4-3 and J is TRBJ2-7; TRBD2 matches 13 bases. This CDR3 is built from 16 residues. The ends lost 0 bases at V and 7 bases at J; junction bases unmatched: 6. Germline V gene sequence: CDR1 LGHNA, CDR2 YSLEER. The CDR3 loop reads CASSQDGLAGAGEQYF. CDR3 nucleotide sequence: TGCGCCAGCAGCCAAGACGGACTAGCGGGAGCCGGGGAGCAGTACTTC.

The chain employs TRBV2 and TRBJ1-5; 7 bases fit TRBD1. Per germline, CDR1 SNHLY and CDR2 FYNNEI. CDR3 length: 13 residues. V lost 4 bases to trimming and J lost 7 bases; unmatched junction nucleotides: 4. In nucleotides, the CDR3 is TGTGCCAGCAGTGGAACAGGGGTCCAGCCCCAGCATTTT. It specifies CASSGTGVQPQHF.

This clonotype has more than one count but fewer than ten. The DNA for the CDR3 is TGTGCCAGCAGTCCGACGAAAAGCGGGGGATACGAGCAGTACTTC. Translation: CASSPTKSGGYEQYF. The chain is built from TRBV5-6 and TRBJ2-7; 8 bases are a match to TRBD2. Unmatched junction bases numbered 11, after V lost 5 bases and J lost 4 bases. The CDR3 sequence is 15 residues long. Germline assignment: CDR1 SGHDT and CDR2 YYEEEE.

The CDR3 DNA sequence: TGTGCCAGCAGCTTAGAAGGGCTTGGGGAGCTGTTTTTT. Translation gives CASSLEGLGELFF. V and J are TRBV5-5 and TRBJ2-2; D remains ambiguous. The CDR3 contains 13 residues. CDR1 and CDR2 from the germline V gene are SGHKS and YYEKEE (reference sequence). V was trimmed by 2 bases and J by 8 bases, leaving 10 bases between them.

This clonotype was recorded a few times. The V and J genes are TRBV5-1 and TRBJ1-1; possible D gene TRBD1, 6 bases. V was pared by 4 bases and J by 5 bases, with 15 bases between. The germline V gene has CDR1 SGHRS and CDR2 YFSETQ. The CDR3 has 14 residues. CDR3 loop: CASSPRGMWTEAFF. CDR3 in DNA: TGCGCCAGCAGCCCGAGGGGGATGTGGACTGAAGCTTTCTTT.

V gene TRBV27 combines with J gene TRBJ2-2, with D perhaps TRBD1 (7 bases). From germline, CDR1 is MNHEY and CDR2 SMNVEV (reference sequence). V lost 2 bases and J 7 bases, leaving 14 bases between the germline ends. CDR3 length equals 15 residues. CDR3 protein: CASSLQGGRDGELFF. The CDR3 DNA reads TGTGCCAGCAGTTTACAGGGGGGCCGTGACGGGGAGCTGTTTTTT.

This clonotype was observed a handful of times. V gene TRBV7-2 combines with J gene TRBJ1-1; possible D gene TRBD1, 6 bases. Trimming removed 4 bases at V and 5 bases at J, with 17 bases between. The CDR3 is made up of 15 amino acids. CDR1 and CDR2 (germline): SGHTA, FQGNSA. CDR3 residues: CASSSIGGGVTEAFF. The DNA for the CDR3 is TGTGCCAGCAGCTCGATTGGAGGGGGGGTGACTGAAGCTTTCTTT.

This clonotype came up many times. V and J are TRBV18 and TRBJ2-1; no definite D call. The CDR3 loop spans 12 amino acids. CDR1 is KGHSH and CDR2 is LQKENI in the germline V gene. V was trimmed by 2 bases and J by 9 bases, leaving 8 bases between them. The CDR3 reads CASSPTEIEQFF. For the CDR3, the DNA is TGTGCCAGCTCACCAACGGAAATTGAGCAGTTCTTC.

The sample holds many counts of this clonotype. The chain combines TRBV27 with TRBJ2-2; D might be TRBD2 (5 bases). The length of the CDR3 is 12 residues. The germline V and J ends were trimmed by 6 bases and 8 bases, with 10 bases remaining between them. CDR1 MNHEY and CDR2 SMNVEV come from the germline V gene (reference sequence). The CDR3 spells CASSLGGGELFF. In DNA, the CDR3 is TGTGCCAGCAGCCTCGGAGGTGGGGAGCTGTTTTTT.

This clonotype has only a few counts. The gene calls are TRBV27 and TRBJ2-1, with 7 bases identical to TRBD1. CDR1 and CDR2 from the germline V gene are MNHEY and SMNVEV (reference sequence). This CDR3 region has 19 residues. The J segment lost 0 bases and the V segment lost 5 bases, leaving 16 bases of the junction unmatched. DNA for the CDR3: TGTGCCAGCAGTAAAACCCGGACAGGCCCTAACCGCTCCTACAATGAGCAGTTCTTC. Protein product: CASSKTRTGPNRSYNEQFF.

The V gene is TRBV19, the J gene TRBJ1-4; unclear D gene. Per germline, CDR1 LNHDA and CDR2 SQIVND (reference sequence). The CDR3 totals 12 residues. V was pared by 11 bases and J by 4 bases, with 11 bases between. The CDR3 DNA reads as TGTGCCTGCGGACTGATTAATGAAAAACTGTTTTTT. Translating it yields CACGLINEKLFF.